This T cell receptor (beta chain) was sequenced in a study of T cell changes during pregnancy in multiple sclerosis. The V end was cut by 4 bases, the J end by 6 bases, with 10 bases between. CDR3 size: 13 residues. Per germline, CDR1 SGHDN and CDR2 FVKESK. Repertoires were generated with immunoSEQ multiplex PCR, while TCRdb's copy carries only in-frame clones and drops some. The sample has tens of thousands of clones; roughly nine tenths are singletons. The chain employs TRBV14 and TRBJ2-1; a weak D match, TRBD1 (6 bases). This clonotype was obtained from a female donor with multiple sclerosis, enrolled in a pregnancy study. The sample was CD8+ T cells from peripheral blood mononuclear cells, taken before pregnancy. The CDR3 nucleotides are TGTGCCAGCAGCCTATTGGACAGCAATGAGCAGTTCTTC. It yields the protein CASSLLDSNEQFF.